This TCR beta chain was sequenced for a study of PD-1 blockade in mismatch repair-deficient tumors. Across the whole study: Patients had 12 mismatch repair-deficient cancer types and were previously treated and progressing. Study-level results: Rapid post-treatment expansion, then contraction, generally preceding radiologic response, marked tumor-resident clones.

The CDR3 totals 13 residues. The germline CDR1 and CDR2 sequences are LNHDA and SQIVND (reference sequence). Trimming removed 4 bases from V and 6 bases from J, with 13 bases in between. Points on this clone: Antigen unknown.

Sequenced by immunoSEQ multiplex PCR; TCRdb stores in-frame clones only, minus some. The sample lists 90,000 to 130,000 clones; 70% to 80% were seen once. PCR or immunohistochemistry showed mismatch repair deficiency in every enrolled patient. Three pembrolizumab responders had their TCRs sequenced. This rearrangement joins TRBV19 to TRBJ2-7; unclear D gene. The specimen comprised peripheral blood, sampled about 13 months after starting pembrolizumab. The receptor was derived from an adult with mismatch repair-deficient cancer. This CDR3 is CASSTSSVSEQYF. The DNA for the CDR3 is TGTGCCAGTAGTACAAGTTCCGTTTCCGAGCAGTACTTC.